Given below is one TCR beta chain in context. Its specific antigen is unknown. There are no base qualities to consult, and no much larger clone falls within one base. The data stem from a study of blood T cell repertoires in COVID-19 (dated by TCRdb to about 2020). Broadly, across the study: Samples from collaborators originated in the United States, Italy and Spain and spanned both the acute and convalescent phases of COVID-19. The prospective study material was composed of cDNA or gDNA derived from T cells, B-cell-depleted T cells, or PBMCs. A freely available public database, intended as a resource for researchers studying the immune response to SARS-CoV-2, is where the repertoires were released. Where available, HLA class I and class II types were obtained from metadata supplied by the sample provider rather than from assay-based typing. Subjects who had been exposed to COVID-19, were actively infected with it, or had recovered from it provided the deeply sampled blood TCRbeta repertoires that made up the dataset. Sample metadata almost always included a de-identified subject ID, COVID-19 status, age in years and sex. Samples were obtained from the ongoing ImmuneRACE study (first 160 participants) and from approximately 1,200 subjects provided by 6 global collaborators.

Broader findings and caveats from the paper: Clinical and demographic metadata were provided uncurated, with the amount varying by source and participant.

TCRbeta CDR3 regions were amplified from genomic DNA using the immunoSEQ Assay, a bias-controlled multiplex PCR. The paper's data handling went like this. The number of nucleated cells in each sample was estimated by amplification of reference gene primers within the assay. To quantify the absolute abundance of each unique TCRbeta CDR3 rearrangement, sequence reads were collapsed and filtered. For each sample, productive Simpson clonality was calculated by taking the square root of Simpson's diversity index across productive rearrangements. Held by TCRdb, this immuneACCESS table contains in-frame sequences only and omits some clones. Under half of the omission traces to an unresolved V gene where checked; the cause of the rest is unknown. D and trimming were read from the DNA, whereas the V and J calls and clone size are those reported in that table. The sample table contains roughly 250,000 clones; only one count was recorded for around 85% of them. The ten biggest clones cover roughly 4% of the sample.

Whole blood was collected in K2EDTA tubes by collaborating institutions according to the institutions' own protocols. For TCRbeta analysis, collaborator samples were shipped as frozen whole blood, as isolated PBMCs, or as DNA extracted from either sample type. The germline V gene encodes CDR1 LNHDA and CDR2 SQIVND (reference sequence). V is shortened by 3 bases, J by 5 bases, and the region joining them spans 13 bases. CDR3 length: 14 amino acids, cysteine to phenylalanine. Only CDR3 DNA remains: 42 bases, in frame from the first base. The specimen was peripheral blood. This receptor was obtained from a woman in her thirties or forties with active or convalescent COVID-19. This chain joins TRBV19 to TRBJ2-5; the D gene remains uncertain. The DNA reads TGTGCCAGTAGTATCGACACCGATTCGGAGACCCAGTACTTC. The translation is CASSIDTDSETQYF.